The rows below give T cell receptor beta chains drawn from one sample of a study of blood T cell repertoires in COVID-19. The table came from immunoSEQ multiplex PCR; TCRdb's copy has only in-frame clones and leaves some out. The sample gives hundreds of thousands of clones, about 87% of which show up once; about 3% is in the top ten. Material: PBMCs or T cells enriched from blood (not recorded which). The receptors come from a woman in her fifties or sixties who had recovered from COVID-19. Both conserved end residues are part of each CDR3. Fields, in order: D gene, V gene, clone size, J gene, CDR3 DNA, CDR3 protein. A D gene is named only where the DNA matches it firmly. The size entry is marked missing in some rows and otherwise reads once, few, many or a size class.

>-|TRBV5-1|-|TRBJ1-1
TGCGCCAGCAGCTTGCAGTCCCGGGGAGGAAACACTGAAGCTTTCTTT
CASSLQSRGGNTEAFF
>TRBD2|TRBV27|-|TRBJ2-1
TGTGCCAGCAGTCCCCGGACTAGCGGGTCATACAATGAGCAGTTCTTC
CASSPRTSGSYNEQFF
>-|TRBV6-5|-|TRBJ1-6
TGTGCCAGCCTACCCCTTCGGGGTTTGAATTCACCCCTCCACTTT
CASLPLRGLNSPLHF
>TRBD1|TRBV4-3|once|TRBJ1-1
TGCGCCAGCAGCCTCGACAGGGGGAACACTGAAGCTTTCTTT
CASSLDRGNTEAFF
>-|TRBV7-2|few|TRBJ1-5
TGTGCCAGCAGCCCAGGTACGTTGGGCAATCAGCCCCAGCATTTT
CASSPGTLGNQPQHF
>-|TRBV6-5|-|TRBJ1-2
TGTGCCAGCAGTTACGGGAGGACCAACTATGGCTACACCTTC
CASSYGRTNYGYTF
>-|TRBV11-2|-|TRBJ2-1
TGTGCCAGCAGCTTGTGGAGCGGAGTCTACAATGAGCAGTTCTTC
CASSLWSGVYNEQFF
>-|TRBV2|-|TRBJ1-4
TGTGCCAGCACCTCACAGACAACTAATGAAAAACTGTTTTTT
CASTSQTTNEKLFF
>-|TRBV19|-|TRBJ1-5
TGTGCCAGTAGTTTGAGGGGGATCAATCAGCCCCAGCATTTT
CASSLRGINQPQHF
>-|TRBV28|-|TRBJ1-1
TGTGCCAGCAAGACAAGCCCGAACACTGAAGCTTTCTTT
CASKTSPNTEAFF
>-|TRBV7-9|-|TRBJ1-1
TGTGCCAGCAGCTCAACCTCAATAACCGGGGCTTTCTTT
CASSSTSITGAFF
>-|TRBV19|-|TRBJ2-6
TGTGCCAGCCGCCGGGCGGGGGCCGTCTCTGGGGCCAACGTCCTGACTTTC
CASRRAGAVSGANVLTF
>TRBD2|TRBV7-2|-|TRBJ2-7
TGTGCCAGCAGTTCTAGGGTGGTGACTAGCGGGTACGAGCAGTACTTC
CASSSRVVTSGYEQYF
>TRBD1|TRBV28|-|TRBJ2-7
TGTGCCAGCAGCATTACAGGGGGCACCTACGAGCAGTACTTC
CASSITGGTYEQYF
>TRBD2|TRBV2|-|TRBJ2-1
TGTGCCAGCAGTGAGTACAGGACTAGCGCCAACAATGAGCAGTTCTTC
CASSEYRTSANNEQFF
>-|TRBV29-1|-|TRBJ2-7
TGCAGCGCCGTCGTCGAGGGTTGGAGTTCGGACGAGCAGTACTTC
CSAVVEGWSSDEQYF
>TRBD1|TRBV4-1|-|TRBJ1-6
TGCGCCAGCAGCCAGGATGGACAGGGTAGGGTTTCACCCCTCCACTTT
CASSQDGQGRVSPLHF
>TRBD1|TRBV7-9|-|TRBJ2-2
TGTGCCAGCAGCCGGACAGGCACCGGGGAGCTGTTTTTT
CASSRTGTGELFF
>TRBD2|TRBV7-2|-|TRBJ2-3
TGTGCCAGCAGCCCCCGGGATAGCGGGAGGGCCACAGATACGCAGTATTTT
CASSPRDSGRATDTQYF
>-|TRBV27|once|TRBJ1-2
TGTGCCAGCAGTTTAAAGGAGGGAGCCAACTATGGCTACACCTTC
CASSLKEGANYGYTF
>TRBD1|TRBV7-2|-|TRBJ2-7
TGTGCCAGCAGCGCCCAGACAGGGGGTTCCTACGAGCAGTACTTC
CASSAQTGGSYEQYF
>-|TRBV15|few|TRBJ1-5
TGTGCCACCAGCAGAGGGAGCCTTGGGCAGCCCCAGCATTTT
CATSRGSLGQPQHF
>-|TRBV20-1|-|TRBJ1-4
TGCATTCTTCGGGTGGAAAAACTGTTTTTT
CILRVEKLFF
>TRBD1|TRBV6-2/TRBV6-3|-|TRBJ2-7
TGTGCCAGCAGTTACCCGGGACAGACGTACGAGCAGTACTTC
CASSYPGQTYEQYF
>TRBD1|TRBV30|-|TRBJ1-4
TGTGCCTGGAGTTTAACAGGGGCGGCCGGGGAAAAACTGTTTTTT
CAWSLTGAAGEKLFF
>TRBD2|TRBV4-1|-|TRBJ2-7
TGCGCCAGCAGCCAAGCAATAGCGGGAACCTACGAGCAGTACTTC
CASSQAIAGTYEQYF
>-|TRBV2|once|TRBJ2-3
TGTGCCGGGTCCCACGGGGGGCTGGTGGCAGATACGCAGTATTTT
CAGSHGGLVADTQYF
>-|TRBV28|-|TRBJ1-5
TGTGCCAGCAGTACAGGACCTAATCAGCCCCAGCATTTT
CASSTGPNQPQHF
>-|TRBV7-2|-|TRBJ2-3
TGTGCCAGCAGCTCATTGAGCACAGATACGCAGTATTTT
CASSSLSTDTQYF
>-|TRBV2|-|TRBJ1-4
TGTGCCAGCGGCCCTCAGGGGACTAATGAAAAACTGTTTTTT
CASGPQGTNEKLFF
>-|TRBV5-4|-|TRBJ2-5
TGTGCCAGCAGCCCCGGGGGACGTAGGGAAGAGACCCAGTACTTC
CASSPGGRREETQYF
>TRBD1|TRBV5-1|-|TRBJ2-2
TGCGCCAGCAGCCTTAGACAGGGCAACACCGGGGAGCTGTTTTTT
CASSLRQGNTGELFF
>TRBD2|TRBV10-2|-|TRBJ2-7
TGCGCCAGCACTAGCGGGATGGGTGAGCAGTACTTC
CASTSGMGEQYF
>TRBD1|TRBV18|once|TRBJ2-1
TGTGCCAGCTCTAACCACCAGGGGGCGAATGAGCAGTTCTTC
CASSNHQGANEQFF
>TRBD1|TRBV14|-|TRBJ1-3
TGTGCCAGCAGCCAACAACTAGGGACAGCTGGAAACACCATATATTTT
CASSQQLGTAGNTIYF
>-|TRBV21-1|-|TRBJ2-1
TGTGCCAGCAGCTATCCGAATGAGCAGTTCTTC
CASSYPNEQFF
>TRBD2|TRBV12-5|-|TRBJ2-1
TGTGCTAGTGGTTTGGTTAGCGGGAGGGGGGACAATGAGCAGTTCTTC
CASGLVSGRGDNEQFF
>-|TRBV29-1|-|TRBJ2-7
TGCAGCGCCCAGGAGGGTTACGAGCAGTACTTC
CSAQEGYEQYF
>TRBD2|TRBV11-2|-|TRBJ2-1
TGTGCCAGCAAACTAGCGGGAGTGCTCTCCTACAATGAGCAGTTCTTC
CASKLAGVLSYNEQFF
>TRBD1|TRBV28|-|TRBJ2-7
TGTGCCAGCAGTTCACCGCGGGACAGGTTATACGAGCAGTACTTC
CASSSPRDRLYEQYF
>TRBD2|TRBV5-1|-|TRBJ2-3
TGCGCCAGCAGCCACCCCCCTAGCGGGATTACTAGCACAGATACGCAGTATTTT
CASSHPPSGITSTDTQYF
>-|TRBV19|-|TRBJ2-1
TGTGCCAGTAGTATAGATGGTTTCTCCCTATCCTACAATGAGCAGTTCTTC
CASSIDGFSLSYNEQFF
>TRBD1|TRBV7-2|-|TRBJ2-5
TGTGCCAGCAGCCCTGGAGGGGACAGGGTCGAGACCCAGTACTTC
CASSPGGDRVETQYF
>TRBD2|TRBV5-8|-|TRBJ2-1
TGTGCCAGCAGCCGCTTACTAGCGGGAGGGGGGGCCAATGAGCAGTTCTTC
CASSRLLAGGGANEQFF
>-|TRBV18|-|TRBJ1-6
TGTGCCAGCTCACAAAACCTAGACCTACCTGGGTCACCCCTCCACTTT
CASSQNLDLPGSPLHF
>TRBD2|TRBV7-3|-|TRBJ2-1
TGTGCCAGCAGCTCGGGACTAGCGGGTCCTAATGAGCAGTTCTTC
CASSSGLAGPNEQFF
>TRBD1|TRBV28|once|TRBJ2-4
TGTGCCAGCAGTTCGCGAGGGACAGGCCTTCTAGCCAAAAACATTCAGTACTTC
CASSSRGTGLLAKNIQYF
>TRBD2|TRBV19|-|TRBJ2-5
TGTGCCAGTAGTGATAGCGGGGCCAAAGAGACCCAGTACTTC
CASSDSGAKETQYF
>-|TRBV30|-|TRBJ1-6
TGTGCCTGGTTGACTTATAATTCACCCCTCCACTTT
CAWLTYNSPLHF
>-|TRBV18|-|TRBJ2-1
TGTGCCAGCTCGGTGGTGGCCGGGATCAATGAGCAGTTCTTC
CASSVVAGINEQFF
>TRBD2|TRBV28|-|TRBJ2-7
TGTGCCAGCAGTTTAAGCGGGATGAGAGGGGCCTACGAGCAGTACTTC
CASSLSGMRGAYEQYF
>TRBD2|TRBV4-3|-|TRBJ2-7
TGCGCCAGCAGCCAAAGGGGGGGAGGGATTTTGGCTAGCGGGAAGGATTACGAGCAGTACTTC
CASSQRGGGILASGKDYEQYF
>-|TRBV19|medium-sized|TRBJ1-4
TGTGCCAGTAGTATAGATCATCCGGGCGAGGGTGAAAAACTGTTTTTT
CASSIDHPGEGEKLFF
>TRBD2|TRBV30|-|TRBJ2-4
TGTGCCTGGAGTCCGACTAGCGGGCGAATGAACATTCAGTACTTC
CAWSPTSGRMNIQYF
>-|TRBV6-5|-|TRBJ2-2
TGTGCCAGCTCTCCGGAACTAGCAGACACCGGGGAGCTGTTTTTT
CASSPELADTGELFF